Shown below are 28 T cell receptor beta chains from a single sample sequenced in a study of blood T cell repertoires in COVID-19. Some clones are missing from TCRdb's copy, which holds only in-frame ones; the method was immunoSEQ multiplex PCR. The sample holds under 500,000 clones; 75% to 90% are singletons and the top ten take 4% to 5.5%. What was sequenced was peripheral blood. The receptors derive from a woman under 40 with acute or convalescent COVID-19.

The rearrangement links TRBV12-3 or TRBV12-4 to TRBJ1-1; 10 nucleotides agree with TRBD1. The CDR3 spans 13 residues. V dropped 7 bases and J dropped 11; count of bases not matched to a gene: 10. In nucleotides, the CDR3 is TGTGCCAGCACCGCGCGGGACAGGGGAGAGGCTTTCTTT. Protein sequence: CASTARDRGEAFF.

The chain employs TRBV9 and TRBJ2-5; D is perhaps TRBD2 (7 bases). Per the germline V gene, CDR1 is SGDLS and CDR2 is YYNGEE. V was shortened by 7 bases and J by 3 bases, with 13 bases between the two germline ends. The CDR3 is 13 amino acids. CDR3 in DNA: TGTGCCAGCGGCGGGGGCGACGAAGAGACCCAGTACTTC. It specifies CASGGGDEETQYF.

A few counts support this clone. This chain links TRBV11-2 with TRBJ2-5, with D unclear. The CDR3 extends over 16 amino acids. The V end was cut by 4 bases, the J end by 0 bases, with 15 bases between. The germline CDR1 and CDR2 sequences are SGHAT and FQNNGV. Here the CDR3 DNA reads TGTGCCAGCAGCTCAGGCCGGTCCCAGTACCAAGAGACCCAGTACTTC. It is translated as CASSSGRSQYQETQYF.

The CDR3 reads CASSQTANYGYTF. For the CDR3, the DNA is TGCGCCAGCAGCCAAACAGCTAACTATGGCTACACCTTC. This chain joins TRBV4-1 and TRBJ1-2; D unresolved. Trimming stripped 2 bases from V and 0 bases from J, with 4 bases between. The germline gives CDR1 MGHRA, CDR2 YSYEKL. This CDR3 is built from 13 residues.

The V gene is TRBV7-3, the J gene TRBJ2-3; 8 bases are a match to TRBD2. J was trimmed by 4 bases and V by 2 bases; bases with no gene match: 8. The germline V gene encodes CDR1 SGHTA and CDR2 FQGTGA. The CDR3 runs to 16 residues. The CDR3 nucleotides are TGTGCCAGCAGCTTATTAGGCGGGGGGAGGTCAGATACGCAGTATTTT. Translation: CASSLLGGGRSDTQYF.

The V gene is TRBV5-1, the J gene TRBJ1-6, with TRBD1 identical over 11 bases. Germline-derived CDR1 and CDR2 are SGHRS and YFSETQ. The V gene end was trimmed by 4 bases and the J gene end by 6 bases; junction bases not matched to a gene: 9. The CDR3 length is 17 residues. CDR3 residues: CASSLIPGTGGNSPLHF. CDR3 nucleotides: TGCGCCAGCAGCCTTATTCCCGGGACAGGGGGTAATTCACCCCTCCACTTT.

The CDR3 DNA follows: TGTGCCAGCAGCCCCGGGAGTCCGTTCGCAAGGAACACTGAAGCTTTCTTT. Its protein is CASSPGSPFARNTEAFF. The rearrangement joins TRBV28 to TRBJ1-1; no firm D call. The CDR3 is 17 amino acids. Germline values: CDR1 MDHEN, CDR2 SYDVKM. V was shortened by 6 bases and J by 1 base, with 21 bases between the two germline ends.

This chain joins TRBV7-3 and TRBJ2-5; the D gene is possibly TRBD2 (7 bases). CDR1 is SGHTA, CDR2 FQGTGA, per germline. V lost 2 bases to trimming and J lost 5 bases, with 21 bases between them. The CDR3 length is 17 residues. CDR3 nucleotide sequence: TGTGCCAGCAGCTTAGGATTAGCGAGGGGGGGCGTGGAGACCCAGTACTTC. This sequence encodes CASSLGLARGGVETQYF.

The chain has TRBV9 and TRBJ1-1, with D possibly matching TRBD1 (6 bases). The CDR3 extends over 14 amino acids. V was trimmed by 4 bases and J by 2 bases, leaving 12 bases between them. Germline-derived CDR1 and CDR2 are SGDLS and YYNGEE. CDR3 in DNA: TGTGCCAGCAGCCCCTCTGGGGGCAACACTGAAGCTTTCTTT. This gives the protein CASSPSGGNTEAFF.

The gene calls are TRBV4-1 and TRBJ2-2, with unresolved D. Germline CDR1 MGHRA, CDR2 YSYEKL. V gave up 2 bases and J gave up 4 bases, with 14 bases separating them. CDR3 length: 16 residues. The CDR3 DNA reads TGCGCCAGCAGCCAAACAAGTATTTTTCTCACCGGGGAGCTGTTTTTT. Amino acids: CASSQTSIFLTGELFF.

The V gene is TRBV19, the J gene TRBJ1-1, with D perhaps matching TRBD1 (5 bases). CDR3 size: 13 residues. Trimming shortened V by 3 bases and J by 8 bases, and 13 bases separated the two germline ends. The germline V gene has CDR1 LNHDA and CDR2 SQIVND (reference sequence). The CDR3 sequence is CASSMGRQYEAFF. The CDR3 region has the DNA TGTGCCAGTAGTATGGGGCGACAGTACGAAGCTTTCTTT.

The chain couples TRBV24-1 to TRBJ2-1, with 9 nucleotides matching TRBD1. Germline CDR1 is KGHDR and CDR2 is SFDVKD. With V trimmed by 3 bases and J by 12 bases, 8 bases remained unmatched. This CDR3 has 14 amino acids. This chain's CDR3 is CATSDGGTGFRQFF. The CDR3 DNA reads TGTGCCACCAGTGATGGTGGGACAGGGTTTAGGCAGTTCTTC.

The chain has TRBV5-1 and TRBJ2-7; 9 bases are shared with TRBD1. The V gene's germline CDR1 is SGHRS and CDR2 YFSETQ. CDR3 length: 17 residues. With 1 base clipped from V and 4 bases from J, the junction kept 12 bases outside the gene matches. The chain's CDR3 is CASSLSRAGTGYYEQYF. The CDR3 coding sequence is TGCGCCAGCAGCTTGAGTAGGGCCGGGACAGGGTATTACGAGCAGTACTTC.

This clone is a singleton in its sample. This chain uses TRBV11-3 with TRBJ2-6; 8 positions agree with TRBD1. J lost 2 bases, V lost 3 bases, and 9 bases had no gene match. CDR1 is SGHNT and CDR2 is YENEEA in the germline V gene. The CDR3 covers 18 residues. This chain's CDR3 is CASSFYRGEVTGANVLTF. For the CDR3, the DNA is TGTGCCAGCAGCTTCTACAGGGGGGAAGTCACTGGGGCCAACGTCCTGACTTTC.

The V gene is TRBV25-1, the J gene TRBJ2-5; D might be TRBD1 (6 bases). The CDR3 runs 14 residues. The germline V and J ends were trimmed by 1 base and 2 bases, with 8 bases remaining between them. Looked up from germline, CDR1 is MGHDK and CDR2 is SYGVNS. The CDR3 spells CASSEWGQQETQYF. CDR3 coding DNA: TGTGCCAGCAGTGAATGGGGGCAGCAAGAGACCCAGTACTTC.

The chain couples TRBV9 to TRBJ1-6; D remains ambiguous. V gave up 2 bases and J gave up 7 bases, with 10 bases separating them. Germline-derived CDR1 and CDR2 are SGDLS and YYNGEE. This CDR3 comprises 14 residues. In nucleotides, the CDR3 is TGTGCCAGCAGCGTCCAGATGTCGAATTCACCCCTCCACTTT. As protein: CASSVQMSNSPLHF.

The chain combines TRBV5-1 with TRBJ1-6; D remains ambiguous. The CDR3 extends over 15 amino acids. Trimming cost V 5 bases and J 8 bases, with 17 bases left between them. Germline-derived CDR1 and CDR2 are SGHRS and YFSETQ. The CDR3 loop is CASRDGIHLDSPLHF. CDR3 coding DNA: TGCGCCAGCAGAGACGGGATACATTTAGATTCACCCCTCCACTTT.

V is TRBV5-1 and J is TRBJ1-2; 12 bases agree with TRBD1. This CDR3 is built from 15 residues. Per the germline V gene, CDR1 is SGHRS and CDR2 is YFSETQ. V lost 0 bases to trimming and J lost 8 bases; unmatched junction nucleotides: 5. The CDR3 DNA sequence: TGCGCCAGCAGCTTGGCCGGGACAGGGGGCGGAGGCTACACCTTC. Protein: CASSLAGTGGGGYTF.

The chain couples TRBV10-3 to TRBJ2-7; the D is unclear. The CDR3 is 14 amino acids. The germline CDR1 and CDR2 sequences are ENHRY and SYGVKD. The V end was cut by 0 bases, the J end by 3 bases, with 9 bases between. The CDR3: CAISESISDYEQYF. CDR3 nucleotide sequence: TGTGCCATCAGTGAGTCGATATCAGACTACGAGCAGTACTTC.

A few counts support this clone. The V gene is TRBV7-2, the J gene TRBJ1-1; 8 nucleotides align to TRBD1. CDR1 SGHTA and CDR2 FQGNSA come from the germline V gene. This CDR3 is 13 amino acids long. The junction had 6 bases not matched to a gene; V was cut back by 5 bases and J by 7 bases. The CDR3 region is CASSPPDRGEAFF. CDR3 coding DNA: TGTGCCAGCAGCCCTCCAGACAGGGGTGAAGCTTTCTTT.

The chain carries TRBV12-5 and TRBJ2-3, with D maybe TRBD1 (5 bases). The ends were cut back, 6 bases at V and 6 bases at J, with 7 bases in the middle. The CDR3 totals 11 residues. In germline, CDR1 is LGHNT, CDR2 FRNRAP. The DNA for the CDR3 is TGTGCTAGTGGACAGGCGGATACGCAGTATTTT. This encodes CASGQADTQYF.

The chain joins TRBV6-6 to TRBJ1-5, with TRBD1 matching 7 bases. The V gene's germline CDR1 is MNHNY and CDR2 SVGAGI (reference sequence). Losses at the gene ends were 9 bases for V and 6 bases for J; bases not matched to a gene: 11. The CDR3 sequence is 14 residues long. The CDR3 sequence is CASRPRQGPQPQHF. The CDR3 region has the DNA TGTGCCAGTCGGCCGAGACAGGGACCTCAGCCCCAGCATTTT.

In regard to this clone: A read error may produce the germline difference seen at one junction end. V and J are TRBV3-1 (or the pseudogene TRBV3-2) and TRBJ1-1, with D maybe TRBD1 (5 bases). The CDR3 is 16 residues long. The V gene's germline CDR1 is LGHDT and CDR2 YNNKEL (reference sequence). The CDR3 protein is CASSQDSGPLGTETFF. The CDR3, as DNA: TGTGCCAGCAGCCAAGATTCAGGGCCGCTGGGCACTGAAACTTTCTTT.

This chain uses TRBV2 with TRBJ1-1, with TRBD1 matching over 7 bases. Trimming removed 6 bases from V and 1 base from J; junction bases left unmatched: 8. Germline V lookup: CDR1 SNHLY, CDR2 FYNNEI. This CDR3 comprises 15 residues. The CDR3 region is CASRKTGVENTEAFF. CDR3 bases: TGTGCCAGCAGGAAAACAGGGGTTGAGAACACTGAAGCTTTCTTT.

The chain couples TRBV27 to TRBJ2-1, with 7 positions matching TRBD2. With 5 bases clipped from V and 3 bases from J, the junction kept 7 bases outside the gene matches. Germline V gene data show CDR1 as MNHEY and CDR2 as SMNVEV (reference sequence). CDR3 length: 15 residues. CDR3 sequence: CASSPGLGFYNEQFF. The DNA for the CDR3 is TGTGCCAGCAGTCCCGGACTAGGTTTCTACAATGAGCAGTTCTTC.

The sample holds one count of this clone. This chain links TRBV19 with TRBJ2-7; 10 bases align to TRBD1. V dropped 5 bases and J dropped 2; count of bases not matched to a gene: 3. The CDR3 extends over 14 amino acids. CDR1 is LNHDA and CDR2 is SQIVND in the germline V gene (reference sequence). The CDR3 DNA reads TGTGCCAGTAGTTTGGGGACAGGGGCCTACGAGCAGTACTTC. This translates into CASSLGTGAYEQYF.

This chain uses TRBV28 with TRBJ2-1, with 8 bases aligning to TRBD2. CDR1 is MDHEN and CDR2 is SYDVKM in the germline V gene. After removal of 6 bases from V and 10 bases from J, the junction contained 14 bases not matched to a gene. This CDR3 is built from 15 residues. CDR3 residues: CASSGGGTREEEQFF. CDR3 DNA: TGTGCCAGCAGCGGAGGTGGGACTAGGGAAGAAGAGCAGTTCTTC.

The rearrangement joins TRBV4-2 to TRBJ2-3; 7 bases match TRBD1. V dropped 2 bases and J dropped 10; count of bases not matched to a gene: 12. This CDR3 comprises 15 residues. Per germline, CDR1 LGHNA and CDR2 YNFKEQ. The CDR3 nucleotides read TGTGCCAGCAGCCAAACCTCCAGGACAGGAGCTCCGCAGTATTTT. It yields the protein CASSQTSRTGAPQYF.